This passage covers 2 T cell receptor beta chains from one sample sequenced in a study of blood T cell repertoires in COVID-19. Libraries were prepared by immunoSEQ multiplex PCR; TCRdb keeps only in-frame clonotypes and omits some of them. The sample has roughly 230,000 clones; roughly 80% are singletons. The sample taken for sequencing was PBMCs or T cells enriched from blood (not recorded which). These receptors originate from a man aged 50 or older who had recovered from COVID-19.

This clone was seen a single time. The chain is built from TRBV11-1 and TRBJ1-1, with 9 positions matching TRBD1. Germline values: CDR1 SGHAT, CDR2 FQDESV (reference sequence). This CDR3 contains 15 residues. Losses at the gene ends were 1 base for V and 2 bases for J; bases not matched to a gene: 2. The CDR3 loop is CASSLVGQGNTEAFF. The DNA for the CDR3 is TGTGCCAGCAGCTTAGTGGGACAGGGAAACACTGAAGCTTTCTTT.

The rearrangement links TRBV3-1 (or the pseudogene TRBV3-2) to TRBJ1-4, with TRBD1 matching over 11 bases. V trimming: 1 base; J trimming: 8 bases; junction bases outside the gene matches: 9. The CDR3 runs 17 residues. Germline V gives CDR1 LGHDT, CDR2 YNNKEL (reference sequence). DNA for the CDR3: TGTGCCAGCAGCCAAGGCCCGGACAGGGGGCGAGGGGAAAAACTGTTTTTT. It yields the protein CASSQGPDRGRGEKLFF.